These T cell receptor beta chains were read from a single sample in a study of blood T cell repertoires in COVID-19. Profiling relied on immunoSEQ multiplex PCR, and the TCRdb table lists in-frame clones only, not all of them. The table has 120,000 or so clones, 80% seen once. Source material: peripheral blood. The receptors were sampled from a human donor in a cohort sampled during active COVID-19. CDR3s include the opening cysteine and the closing phenylalanine or tryptophan. The order of the fields is J gene, clone size, V gene, D gene, CDR3 protein, CDR3 DNA. A D gene is named only where the DNA matches it firmly. The size entry is marked missing in some rows and otherwise reads once, few, many or a size class.

>TRBJ2-3|NA|TRBV6-2/TRBV6-3|TRBD2
CASSFSSGNTDTQYF
TGTGCCAGCAGTTTTTCTAGCGGTAACACAGATACGCAGTATTTT
>TRBJ2-5|NA|TRBV29-1|TRBD2
CSVDLGREGPETQYF
TGCAGCGTTGATCTTGGACGGGAGGGCCCGGAGACCCAGTACTTC
>TRBJ1-5|NA|TRBV2|NA
CASSELTAVLGNQPQHF
TGTGCCAGCAGTGAACTGACAGCTGTATTGGGCAATCAGCCCCAGCATTTT
>TRBJ2-7|NA|TRBV3-1/TRBV3-2|NA
CASSPSGSRGGEQYF
TGTGCCAGCAGCCCCTCAGGCAGCCGAGGAGGCGAGCAGTACTTC
>TRBJ1-6|NA|TRBV3-1/TRBV3-2|NA
CASSHAPGPNSPLHF
TGTGCCAGCAGCCACGCCCCTGGGCCGAATTCACCCCTCCACTTT
>TRBJ1-1|NA|TRBV19|NA
CASSYVGIDTEAFF
TGTGCCAGTAGTTATGTGGGCATCGACACTGAAGCTTTCTTT
>TRBJ2-1|few|TRBV14|TRBD2
CASSQGSGGYNEQFF
TGTGCCAGCAGCCAAGGTAGCGGGGGGTACAATGAGCAGTTCTTC
>TRBJ1-4|once|TRBV18|TRBD1
CASSPPVGQGDEKLFF
TGTGCCAGCTCACCACCCGTTGGGCAGGGGGACGAAAAACTGTTTTTT
>TRBJ1-2|NA|TRBV28|NA
CASSFPIQQGGYTF
TGTGCCAGCAGTTTCCCAATCCAGCAGGGTGGCTACACCTTC
>TRBJ1-2|many|TRBV6-5|TRBD1
CASSRRGTGSVGYTF
TGTGCCAGCAGTAGGCGAGGGACAGGCAGTGTAGGCTACACCTTC
>TRBJ2-7|NA|TRBV5-6|TRBD1
CASSSGTGFSHYSYEQYF
TGTGCCAGCAGCTCCGGGACAGGGTTTTCCCACTACTCCTACGAGCAGTACTTC
>TRBJ2-6|NA|TRBV15|NA
CATHPGGGLSSGANVLTF
TGTGCCACCCACCCGGGCGGGGGCCTCAGCTCTGGGGCCAACGTCCTGACTTTC
>TRBJ1-4|NA|TRBV28|NA
CASSLSEGEKLFF
TGTGCCAGCAGTTTATCCGAGGGTGAAAAACTGTTTTTT
>TRBJ1-1|NA|TRBV5-6|NA
CASSFMTENEAFF
TGTGCCAGCAGCTTTATGACAGAGAATGAAGCTTTCTTT
>TRBJ1-5|few|TRBV28|TRBD1
CASSRAGTGVSEPQHF
TGTGCCAGCAGCCGCGCCGGGACAGGGGTGAGCGAACCCCAGCATTTT
>TRBJ2-2|NA|TRBV2|NA
CASRGGGGAGELFF
TGTGCCAGCAGGGGAGGGGGTGGCGCCGGGGAGCTGTTTTTT
>TRBJ2-5|NA|TRBV5-4|NA
CASSAWAGQETQYF
TGTGCCAGCAGCGCCTGGGCGGGCCAAGAGACCCAGTACTTC
>TRBJ2-2|NA|TRBV2|NA
CASSEIANTGELFF
TGTGCCAGCAGTGAAATCGCGAACACCGGGGAGCTGTTTTTT
>TRBJ1-6|NA|TRBV2|NA
CASVFRANSPLHF
TGTGCCAGCGTCTTCAGGGCCAATTCACCCCTCCACTTT
>TRBJ1-4|NA|TRBV19|NA
CASSIDGRTSTNEKLFF
TGTGCCAGTAGTATAGATGGCCGGACATCAACTAATGAAAAACTGTTTTTT
>TRBJ2-7|NA|TRBV30|TRBD1
CALGQGSTVGYEQYF
TGTGCCTTAGGACAGGGTTCAACGGTAGGGTACGAGCAGTACTTC
>TRBJ2-7|NA|TRBV6-6|TRBD2
CASSRTSGRAGALEQYF
TGTGCCAGCAGTCGGACTAGCGGGAGGGCCGGGGCCCTCGAGCAGTACTTC
>TRBJ1-1|NA|TRBV19|NA
CASSRGRQSLNTEAFF
TGTGCCAGTAGTAGGGGAAGACAGTCCTTGAACACTGAAGCTTTCTTT
>TRBJ1-1|NA|TRBV9|NA
CASSRTGVLQNTEAFF
TGTGCCAGCAGCCGAACCGGGGTTTTACAAAACACTGAAGCTTTCTTT
>TRBJ2-5|NA|TRBV2|TRBD2
CASNLASGGAETQYF
TGTGCCAGCAATTTGGCTAGCGGGGGGGCAGAGACCCAGTACTTC